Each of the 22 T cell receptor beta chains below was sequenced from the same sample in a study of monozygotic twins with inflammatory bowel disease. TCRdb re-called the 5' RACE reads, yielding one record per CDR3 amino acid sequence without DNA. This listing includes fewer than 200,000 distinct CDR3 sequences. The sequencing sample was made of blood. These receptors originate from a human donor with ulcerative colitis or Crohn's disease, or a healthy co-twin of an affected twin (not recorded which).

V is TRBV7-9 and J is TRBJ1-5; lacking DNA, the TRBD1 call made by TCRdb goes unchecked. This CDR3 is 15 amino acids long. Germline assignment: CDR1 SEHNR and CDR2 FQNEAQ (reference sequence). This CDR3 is CASSLGGGGNQPQHF.

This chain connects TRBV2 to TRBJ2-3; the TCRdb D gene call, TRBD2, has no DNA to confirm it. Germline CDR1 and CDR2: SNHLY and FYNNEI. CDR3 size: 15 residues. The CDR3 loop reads CASTGLAGKTDTQYF.

CDR3 protein: CAISESLPGQVGNEQFF. The chain carries TRBV10-3 and TRBJ2-1; the D call from TCRdb, TRBD1, cannot be confirmed without DNA. CDR1 is ENHRY, CDR2 SYGVKD, per germline. The CDR3 loop spans 17 amino acids.

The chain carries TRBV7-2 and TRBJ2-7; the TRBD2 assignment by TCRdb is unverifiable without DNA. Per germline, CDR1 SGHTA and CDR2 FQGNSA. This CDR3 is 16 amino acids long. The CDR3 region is CASSLAASSGPYEQYF.

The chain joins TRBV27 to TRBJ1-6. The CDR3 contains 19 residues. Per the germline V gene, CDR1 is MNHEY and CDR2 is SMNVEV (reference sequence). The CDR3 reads CASSLVMLPQSAYNSPLHF.

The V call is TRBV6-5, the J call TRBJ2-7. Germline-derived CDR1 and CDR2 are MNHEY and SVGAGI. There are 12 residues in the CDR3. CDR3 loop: CASSSPHYEQYF.

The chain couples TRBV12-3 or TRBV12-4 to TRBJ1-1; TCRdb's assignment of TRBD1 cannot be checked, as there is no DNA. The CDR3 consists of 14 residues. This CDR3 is CASSLGGSGTEAFF.

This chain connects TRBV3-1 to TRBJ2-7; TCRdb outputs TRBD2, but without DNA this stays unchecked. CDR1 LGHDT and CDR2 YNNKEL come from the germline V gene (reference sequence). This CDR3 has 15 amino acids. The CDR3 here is CASSQGGLPSWEQYF.

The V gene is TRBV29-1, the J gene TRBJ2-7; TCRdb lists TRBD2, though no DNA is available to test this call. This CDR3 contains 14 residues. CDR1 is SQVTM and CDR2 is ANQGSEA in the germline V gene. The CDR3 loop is CSVGRRGVPYEQYF.

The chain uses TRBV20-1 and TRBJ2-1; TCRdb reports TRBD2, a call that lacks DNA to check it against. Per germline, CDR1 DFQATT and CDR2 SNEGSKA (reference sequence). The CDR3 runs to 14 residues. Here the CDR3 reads CSAEAGGLGNEQFF.

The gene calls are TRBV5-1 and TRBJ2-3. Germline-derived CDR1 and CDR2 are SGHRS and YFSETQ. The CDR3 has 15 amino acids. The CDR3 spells CASRSWIGRTDTQYF.

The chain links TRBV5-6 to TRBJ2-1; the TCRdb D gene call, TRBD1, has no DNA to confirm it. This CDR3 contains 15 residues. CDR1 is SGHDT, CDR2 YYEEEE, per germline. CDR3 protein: CASSFGRGQDNEQFF. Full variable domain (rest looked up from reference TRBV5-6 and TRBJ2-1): DAGVTQSPTHLIKTRGQQVTLRCSPKSGHDTVSWYQQALGQGPQFIFQYYEEEERQRGNFPDRFSGHQFPNYSSELNVNALLLGDSALYLCASSFGRGQDNEQFFGPGTRLTVL.

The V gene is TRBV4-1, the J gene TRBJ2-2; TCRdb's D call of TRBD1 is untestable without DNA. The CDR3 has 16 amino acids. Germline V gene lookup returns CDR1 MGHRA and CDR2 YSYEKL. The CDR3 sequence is CASSQDRGANTGELFF.

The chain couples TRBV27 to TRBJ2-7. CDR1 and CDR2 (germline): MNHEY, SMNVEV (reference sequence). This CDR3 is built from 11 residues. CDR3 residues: CASNKNYEQYF.

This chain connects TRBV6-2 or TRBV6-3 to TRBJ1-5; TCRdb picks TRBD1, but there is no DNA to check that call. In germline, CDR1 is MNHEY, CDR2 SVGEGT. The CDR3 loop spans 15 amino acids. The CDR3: CASSYGQGLGQPQHF.

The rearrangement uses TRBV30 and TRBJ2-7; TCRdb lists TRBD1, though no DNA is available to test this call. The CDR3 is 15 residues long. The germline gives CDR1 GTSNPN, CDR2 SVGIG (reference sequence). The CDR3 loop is CAWSRAGVLSYEQYF.

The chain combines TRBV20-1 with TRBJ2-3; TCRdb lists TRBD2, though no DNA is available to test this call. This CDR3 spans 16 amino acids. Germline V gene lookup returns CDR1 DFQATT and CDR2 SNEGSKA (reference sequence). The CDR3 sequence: CSALLAGALSGDTQYF.

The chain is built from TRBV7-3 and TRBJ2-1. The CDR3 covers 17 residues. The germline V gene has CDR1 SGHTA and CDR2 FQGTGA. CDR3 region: CASSSQGRTSSYNEQFF.

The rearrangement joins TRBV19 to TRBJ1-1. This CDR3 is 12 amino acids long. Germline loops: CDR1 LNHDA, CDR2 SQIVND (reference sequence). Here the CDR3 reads CASSMAGDPPFF.

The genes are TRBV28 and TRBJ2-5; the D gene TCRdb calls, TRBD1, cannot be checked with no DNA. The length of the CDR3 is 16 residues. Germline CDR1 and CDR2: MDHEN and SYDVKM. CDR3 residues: CASSSRPRGAQETQYF. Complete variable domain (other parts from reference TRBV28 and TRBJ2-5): DVKVTQSSRYLVKRTGEKVFLECVQDMDHENMFWYRQDPGLGLRLIYFSYDVKMKEKGDIPEGYSVSREKKERFSLILESASTNQTSMYLCASSSRPRGAQETQYFGPGTRLLVL.

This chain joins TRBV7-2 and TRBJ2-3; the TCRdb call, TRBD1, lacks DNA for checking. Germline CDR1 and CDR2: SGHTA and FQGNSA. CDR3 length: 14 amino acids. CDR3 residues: CASSYLRGSDTQYF.

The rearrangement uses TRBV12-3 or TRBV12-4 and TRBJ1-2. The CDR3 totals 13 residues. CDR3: CASRPTGPYGYTF.